The entry below describes one T cell receptor beta chain. TCRdb analysed the RT-PCR reads with MiXCR anew, one entry per CDR3 protein. The sample carries about 680,000 distinct CDR3 sequences, over 12% recorded once. Trimming took off 0 bases at V and 8 bases at J, with 16 bases between the two ends. Germline V CDR1 and CDR2: LGHNA, YNFKEQ. The length of the CDR3 is 16 residues. The origin of this receptor is a female donor in good health, serving as a healthy control. This chain joins TRBV4-2 and TRBJ1-4; D gene ambiguous. Sequenced input: memory CD4+ T cells from blood. CDR3 protein: CASSQDPAFEREKLFF. CDR3 nucleotides: TGTGCCAGCAGCCAAGATCCCGCGTTTGAAAGAGAAAAACTGTTTTTT.